This T cell receptor beta chain emerged from a study of blood T cells in healthy people across ages. Study-wide points: In long-lived donors, naive CD4+ cell counts and diversity exceeded those of aged donors. From one million sequenced T cells, diversity estimates were lower bounds.

It was with a sample-barcoded 5' primer and a J-beta primer mix that a second PCR of about 6 to 12 cycles was run. TCRdb independently ran MiXCR on the 5' RACE reads; one entry per CDR3 protein. This table holds roughly 500,000 distinct CDR3 sequences, about 25% found once. Comments on this clonotype: The antigen is not known.

V was clipped by 2 bases and J by 1 base, with 6 bases between them. Germline V gene sequence: CDR1 SGHRS, CDR2 YFSETQ. The CDR3 loop spans 13 amino acids. This same sample was also taken into another study, of T cells of mothers and their children. As that report states: Comparable shaping of TCR recombination output by thymic selection was observed in related and unrelated pairs. There was no detection of any persistent microchimeric T cell clones.

The chain links TRBV5-1 to TRBJ2-5; D is unclear. The sequenced material came from blood. This TCR was recovered from a boy younger than 18 in good health. The CDR3 protein is CASSFQPQETQYF. CDR3 in DNA: TGCGCCAGCAGCTTTCAACCCCAAGAGACCCAGTACTTC.